This paragraph reports one T cell receptor beta chain. This entry comes from a study of long-term antiretroviral therapy in people with HIV. Researchers report immunoSEQ v3.0 was run at survey level. Method: immunoSEQ multiplex PCR; TCRdb's copy keeps in-frame clones and lacks some. The table has 13,000 or so clones, over 65% seen once. The germline gives CDR1 SGHVS, CDR2 FNYEAQ. V gave up 5 bases and J gave up 5 bases, with 18 bases separating them. This CDR3 contains 16 residues. The chain uses TRBV7-6 and TRBJ2-2, with D maybe TRBD1 (6 bases). The sequence was collected from a woman aged 18-29 years with HIV. Sequencing used unsorted PBMCs, obtained 1.3 years after starting antiretroviral therapy. CDR3 amino acids: CASSPAPGHMTGELFF. For the CDR3, the DNA is TGTGCCAGCAGCCCCGCCCCGGGACATATGACCGGGGAGCTGTTTTTT.